These T cell receptor beta chains were read from a single sample in a study of blood T cells in healthy people across ages. Via MiXCR, TCRdb re-called the 5' RACE reads, giving one row per CDR3 protein. The table has 1.5 million to 2 million distinct CDR3 sequences, roughly 49% seen once. Sequenced sample: blood. All receptors come from a woman between 40 and 55 years old in good health. Both conserved end residues are part of each CDR3. D genes are given only for firm matches. Rows give clone size only sometimes, using once, few, many, or a class for an expanded clone.

v_gene,abundance,d_gene,j_gene,CDR3nt,CDR3aa
TRBV5-1,once,.,TRBJ1-1,TGCGCCAGCAGCTTGGGATCTCCAGGGTGGAACACTGAAGCTTTCTTT,CASSLGSPGWNTEAFF
TRBV6-6,.,TRBD2,TRBJ2-1,TGTGCCAGCAGTTATGGGCGGGGGGGCAATGAGCAGTTCTTC,CASSYGRGGNEQFF
TRBV6-1,.,.,TRBJ2-7,TGTGCCAGTTTAAGGCGGGGGCTAGCCTACGAGCAGTACTTC,CASLRRGLAYEQYF
TRBV20-1,.,TRBD2,TRBJ2-7,TGCAGTGCTAAGAAACTAGCGTCTTCCTACGAGCAGTACTTC,CSAKKLASSYEQYF
TRBV21-1,few,.,TRBJ2-1,TGTGCCAGCAGCACTCAGGGGGGAATAACCTACAATGAGCAGTTCTTC,CASSTQGGITYNEQFF
TRBV7-2,few,TRBD1,TRBJ1-2,TGTGCCAGCAGCGCCGCTACAGGGGCAAGATATGGCTACACCTTC,CASSAATGARYGYTF
TRBV4-2,many,.,TRBJ2-5,TGTGCCAGCAGCAGGGCCGTACAAGAGACCCAGTACTTC,CASSRAVQETQYF
TRBV2,.,.,TRBJ2-3,TGTGCCAGCAGTGAAGGCGGACCGCCTACGCAGTATTTT,CASSEGGPPTQYF
TRBV20-1,.,.,TRBJ2-7,TGCAGTGCTAGAGATGGCAGATTCTACGAGCAGTACTTC,CSARDGRFYEQYF
TRBV4-1,many,.,TRBJ2-1,TGCGCCAGCAGCCAAGTTGGCAGCTCCTACAATGAGCAGTTCTTC,CASSQVGSSYNEQFF
TRBV24-1,few,.,TRBJ1-2,TGTGCCACCAGTGCCGAGGGGCTTGGTGGCTACACCTTC,CATSAEGLGGYTF
TRBV20-1,.,TRBD1,TRBJ2-7,TGCAGTGTGGCGGGAGGGGACAGGGGGTACGAGCAGTACTTC,CSVAGGDRGYEQYF
TRBV6-5,.,TRBD1,TRBJ1-2,TGTGCCAGCAGTTACGGGACAGGGGGCCTTGGCTACACCTTC,CASSYGTGGLGYTF
TRBV4-3,few,.,TRBJ2-1,TGCGCCAGCAGCAGGGGGACGTCCAATGAGCAGTTCTTC,CASSRGTSNEQFF
TRBV24-1,.,.,TRBJ2-1,TGTGCCACCAGTGACTCACGAAGGACCTACAATGAGCAGTTCTTC,CATSDSRRTYNEQFF
TRBV5-1,few,.,TRBJ1-6,TGCGCCAGCAGCCTAGGGCAGGGGACGGCGGATTCACCCCTCCACTTT,CASSLGQGTADSPLHF
TRBV20-1,.,TRBD2,TRBJ2-7,TGCAGTGCTCGGGACTACTTATACGAGCAGTACTTC,CSARDYLYEQYF
TRBV2,few,.,TRBJ2-1,TGTGCCAGCTGCGGGACGAGCTCCTACAATGAGCAGTTCTTC,CASCGTSSYNEQFF
TRBV28,.,.,TRBJ1-5,TGTGCCAGCAACAGGTTGACAGTGATAAGGCAGCCCCAGCATTTT,CASNRLTVIRQPQHF
TRBV4-2,.,.,TRBJ1-6,TGTGCCAGCAGCCAAACGGGACAAAATAATTCACCCCTCCACTTT,CASSQTGQNNSPLHF
TRBV6-2/TRBV6-3,.,.,TRBJ2-1,TGTGCCAGCAGTTACTTGCGTGTAGGGCACAATGAACAGTTCTTC,CASSYLRVGHNEQFF
TRBV7-3,.,.,TRBJ2-1,TGTGCCAGCAGCCTCCTTATTTCGGGAGCTATCCACAATGAGCAGTTCTTC,CASSLLISGAIHNEQFF
TRBV4-2,few,.,TRBJ1-2,TGTGCCAGCAGCCAAGGGTATCGGACAGACTATGGCTACACCTTC,CASSQGYRTDYGYTF